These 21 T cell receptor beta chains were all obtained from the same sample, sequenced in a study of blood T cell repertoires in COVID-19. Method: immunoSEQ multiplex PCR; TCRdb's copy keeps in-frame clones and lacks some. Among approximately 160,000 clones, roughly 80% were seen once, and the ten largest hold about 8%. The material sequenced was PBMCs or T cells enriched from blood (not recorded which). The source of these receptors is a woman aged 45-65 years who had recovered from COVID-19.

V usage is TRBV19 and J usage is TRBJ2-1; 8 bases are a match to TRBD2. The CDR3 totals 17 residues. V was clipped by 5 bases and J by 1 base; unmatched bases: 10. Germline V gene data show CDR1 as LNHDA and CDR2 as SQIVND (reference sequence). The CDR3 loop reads CASSSMTGGRSYNEQFF. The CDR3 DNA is TGTGCCAGTAGTTCAATGACGGGGGGGCGGTCCTACAATGAGCAGTTCTTC.

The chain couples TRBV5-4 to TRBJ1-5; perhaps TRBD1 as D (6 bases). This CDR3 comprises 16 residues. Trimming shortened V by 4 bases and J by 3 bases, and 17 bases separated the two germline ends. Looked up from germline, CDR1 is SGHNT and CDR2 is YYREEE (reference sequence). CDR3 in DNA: TGTGCCAGCAGCCCGGCCCCAGGGGTGATCAATCAGCCCCAGCATTTT. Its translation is CASSPAPGVINQPQHF. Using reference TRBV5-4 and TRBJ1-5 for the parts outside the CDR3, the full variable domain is ETGVTQSPTHLIKTRGQQVTLRCSSQSGHNTVSWYQQALGQGPQFIFQYYREEENGRGNFPPRFSGLQFPNYSSELNVNALELDDSALYLCASSPAPGVINQPQHFGDGTRLSIL.

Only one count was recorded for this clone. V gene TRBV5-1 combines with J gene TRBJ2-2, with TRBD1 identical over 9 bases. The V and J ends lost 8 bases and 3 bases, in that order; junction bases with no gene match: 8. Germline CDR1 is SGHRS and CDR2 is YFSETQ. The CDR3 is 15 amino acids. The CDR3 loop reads CASSLQGADTGELFF. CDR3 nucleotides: TGCGCCAGTAGCCTACAGGGGGCAGACACCGGGGAGCTGTTTTTT.

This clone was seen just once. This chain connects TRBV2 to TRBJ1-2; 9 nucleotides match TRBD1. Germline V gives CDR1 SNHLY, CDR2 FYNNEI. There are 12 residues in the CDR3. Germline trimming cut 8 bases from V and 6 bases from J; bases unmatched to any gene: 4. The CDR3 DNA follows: TGTGCCAGCGGAACAGGGGGCCATGGCTACACCTTC. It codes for CASGTGGHGYTF.

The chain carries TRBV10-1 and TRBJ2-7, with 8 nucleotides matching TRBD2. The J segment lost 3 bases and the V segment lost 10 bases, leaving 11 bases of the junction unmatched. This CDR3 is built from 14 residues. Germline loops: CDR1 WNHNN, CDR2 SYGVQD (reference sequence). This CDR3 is CATIHGGTSYEQYF. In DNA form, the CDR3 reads TGCGCCACCATTCATGGGGGGACTAGCTACGAGCAGTACTTC.

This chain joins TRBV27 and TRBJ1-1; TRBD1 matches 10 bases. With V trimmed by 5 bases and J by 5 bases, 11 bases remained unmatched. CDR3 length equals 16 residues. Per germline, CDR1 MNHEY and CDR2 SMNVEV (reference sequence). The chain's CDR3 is CASSPSLDRGETEAFF. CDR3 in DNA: TGTGCCAGCAGTCCATCCTTGGACAGGGGGGAGACTGAAGCTTTCTTT.

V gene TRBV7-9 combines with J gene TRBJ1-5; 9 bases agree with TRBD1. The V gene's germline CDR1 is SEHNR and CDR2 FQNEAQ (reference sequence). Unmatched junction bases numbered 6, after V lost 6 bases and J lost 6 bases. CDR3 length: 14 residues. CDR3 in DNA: TGTGCCAGCAGTCAACAGGGGGCAATTCAGCCCCAGCATTTT. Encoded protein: CASSQQGAIQPQHF.

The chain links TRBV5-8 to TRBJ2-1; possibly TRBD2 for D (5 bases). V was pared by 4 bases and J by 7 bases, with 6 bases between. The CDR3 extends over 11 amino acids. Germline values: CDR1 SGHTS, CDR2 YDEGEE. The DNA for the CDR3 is TGTGCCAGCAGCCGGAGGAATGAGCAGTTCTTC. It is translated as CASSRRNEQFF. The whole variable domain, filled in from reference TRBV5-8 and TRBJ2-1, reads EAGVTQSPTHLIKTRGQQATLRCSPISGHTSVYWYQQALGLGLQFLLWYDEGEERNRGNFPPRFSGRQFPNYSSELNVNALELEDSALYLCASSRRNEQFFGPGTRLTVL.

This CDR3 is CASSPRGNNQPQHF. In DNA, the CDR3 is TGTGCCTCCTCCCCCAGGGGGAACAATCAGCCCCAGCATTTT. The V gene is TRBV25-1, the J gene TRBJ1-5, with 7 positions matching TRBD1. Per germline, CDR1 MGHDK and CDR2 SYGVNS. Losses at the gene ends were 11 bases for V and 3 bases for J; bases not matched to a gene: 10. The CDR3 is 14 residues long.

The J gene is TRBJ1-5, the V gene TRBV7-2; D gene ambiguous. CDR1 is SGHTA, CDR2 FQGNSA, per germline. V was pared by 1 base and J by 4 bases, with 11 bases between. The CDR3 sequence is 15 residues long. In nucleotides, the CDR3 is TGTGCCAGCAGCTTAGGTCAGGCCGTTAATCAGCCCCAGCATTTT. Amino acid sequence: CASSLGQAVNQPQHF.

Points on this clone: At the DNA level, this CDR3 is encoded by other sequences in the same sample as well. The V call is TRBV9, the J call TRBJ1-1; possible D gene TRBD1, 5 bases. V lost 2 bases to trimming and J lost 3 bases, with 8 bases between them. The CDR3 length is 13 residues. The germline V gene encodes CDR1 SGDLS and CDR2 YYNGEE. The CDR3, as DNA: TGTGCCAGCAGCGTTGACAGCTACACTGAAGCTTTCTTT. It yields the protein CASSVDSYTEAFF.

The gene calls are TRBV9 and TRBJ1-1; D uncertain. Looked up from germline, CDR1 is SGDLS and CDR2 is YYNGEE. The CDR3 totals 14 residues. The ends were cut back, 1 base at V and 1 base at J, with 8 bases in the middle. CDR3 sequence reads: CASSVKQSNTEAFF. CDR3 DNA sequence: TGTGCCAGCAGCGTAAAACAGTCGAACACTGAAGCTTTCTTT.

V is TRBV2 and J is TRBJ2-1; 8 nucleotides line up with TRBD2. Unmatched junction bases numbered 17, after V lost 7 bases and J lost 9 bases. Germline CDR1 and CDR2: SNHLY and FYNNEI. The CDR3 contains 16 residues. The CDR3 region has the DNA TGTGCCAGCAACCAAGGAGGAAGCGGGAGTTTTGGTGAGCAGTTCTTC. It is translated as CASNQGGSGSFGEQFF.

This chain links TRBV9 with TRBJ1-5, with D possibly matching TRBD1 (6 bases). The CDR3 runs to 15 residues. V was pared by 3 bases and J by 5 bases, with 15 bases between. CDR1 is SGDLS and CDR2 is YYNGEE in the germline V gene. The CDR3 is CASSATGSPHQPQHF. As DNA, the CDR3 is TGTGCCAGCAGCGCTACAGGGTCCCCCCATCAGCCCCAGCATTTT.

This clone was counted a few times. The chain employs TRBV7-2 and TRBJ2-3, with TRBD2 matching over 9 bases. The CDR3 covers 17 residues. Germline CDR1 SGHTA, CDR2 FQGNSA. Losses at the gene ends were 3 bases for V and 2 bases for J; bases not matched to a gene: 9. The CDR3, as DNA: TGTGCCAGCAGCTTTACGGCGGGAGGGAAAAACACAGATACGCAGTATTTT. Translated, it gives CASSFTAGGKNTDTQYF.

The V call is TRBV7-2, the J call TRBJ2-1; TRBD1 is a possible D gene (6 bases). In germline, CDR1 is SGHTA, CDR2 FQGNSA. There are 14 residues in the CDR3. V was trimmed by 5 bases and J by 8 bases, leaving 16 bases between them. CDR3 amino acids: CASSPTGPSHEQFF. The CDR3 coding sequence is TGTGCCAGCAGCCCGACAGGACCGAGCCATGAGCAGTTCTTC. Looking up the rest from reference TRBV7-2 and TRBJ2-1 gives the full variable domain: GAGVSQSPSNKVTEKGKDVELRCDPISGHTALYWYRQSLGQGLEFLIYFQGNSAPDKSGLPSDRFSAERTGGSVSTLTIQRTQQEDSAVYLCASSPTGPSHEQFFGPGTRLTVL.

The DNA for the CDR3 is TGTGCCAGCAGTTCCACCGGACAGGGTATCTACGAGCAGTACTTC. It specifies CASSSTGQGIYEQYF. V usage is TRBV6-5 and J usage is TRBJ2-7; 8 bases are a match to TRBD1. CDR3 length equals 15 residues. From germline, CDR1 is MNHEY and CDR2 SVGAGI. V gave up 4 bases and J gave up 3 bases; unmatched junction bases: 8.

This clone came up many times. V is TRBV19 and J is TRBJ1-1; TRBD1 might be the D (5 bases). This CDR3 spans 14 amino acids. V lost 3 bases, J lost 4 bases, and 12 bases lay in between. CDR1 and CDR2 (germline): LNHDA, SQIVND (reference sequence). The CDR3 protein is CASSIQGPSTEAFF. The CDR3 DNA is TGTGCCAGTAGTATCCAGGGTCCGTCCACTGAAGCTTTCTTT.

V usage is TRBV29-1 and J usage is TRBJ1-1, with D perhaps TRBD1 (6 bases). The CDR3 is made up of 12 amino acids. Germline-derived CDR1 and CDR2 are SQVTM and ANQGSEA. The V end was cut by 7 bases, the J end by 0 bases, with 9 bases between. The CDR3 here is CSGRTVNTEAFF. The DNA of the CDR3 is TGCAGCGGGAGGACAGTGAACACTGAAGCTTTCTTT.

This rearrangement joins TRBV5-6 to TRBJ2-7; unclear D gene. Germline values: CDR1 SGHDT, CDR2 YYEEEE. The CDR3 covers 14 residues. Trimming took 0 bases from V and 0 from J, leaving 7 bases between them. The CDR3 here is CASSLGDSSYEQYF. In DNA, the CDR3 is TGTGCCAGCAGCTTGGGTGATAGCTCCTACGAGCAGTACTTC.

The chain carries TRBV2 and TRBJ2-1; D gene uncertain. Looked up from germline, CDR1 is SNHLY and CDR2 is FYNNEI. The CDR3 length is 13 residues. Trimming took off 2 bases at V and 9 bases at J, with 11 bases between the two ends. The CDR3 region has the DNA TGTGCCAGCAGTGAAATATCCTCAGGTGAGCAGTTCTTC. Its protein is CASSEISSGEQFF.